The 15 T cell receptor beta chains below were found in one sample sequenced in a study of a mutant IDH1 vaccine in newly diagnosed glioma. Time point here: week 23, last vaccination. What each vaccine dose contained was 300 ug of mutant IDH1 20-mer peptide, accompanied by topical imiquimod. These receptors' targets are unknown. Assay used: immunoSEQ multiplex PCR; TCRdb lists only in-frame clones, some missing. This sample has approximately 82,000 clones, with 70% to 90% found just once. The starting material was PBMCs, obtained from a glioma patient whose treatment included an IDH1 peptide vaccine. The receptors here all came from a man aged 30 to 45 with glioma. Some clones in this sample may be carry-over from other donors' samples.

The chain carries TRBV25-1 and TRBJ2-7, with no clear D. V dropped 4 bases and J dropped 6 bases, with 4 bases sitting between them. The CDR3 is 10 residues long. The V gene's germline CDR1 is MGHDK and CDR2 SYGVNS. The CDR3 loop reads CASSAREQYF. The CDR3 nucleotides read TGTGCCAGCAGTGCGCGCGAGCAGTACTTC.

J is TRBJ1-1 and V is TRBV18; a weak D match, TRBD1 (5 bases). V shed 3 bases and J shed 7 bases, with 15 bases lying between them. The CDR3 extends over 14 amino acids. Per germline, CDR1 KGHSH and CDR2 LQKENI. The CDR3 DNA follows: TGTGCCAGCTCACCGCTGCAAGGGGAACTTGAAGCTTTCTTT. Protein: CASSPLQGELEAFF.

Of note for this clone: One end of the junction is discordant with germline, which a read error may explain. The rearrangement joins TRBV6-1 to TRBJ2-5; no clear D gene. This CDR3 is built from 13 residues. Germline V gene lookup returns CDR1 MNHNS and CDR2 SASEGT. Written as DNA, the CDR3 is TGTGCCAGCTTCCTCAGCTACCAAGGGACCCAGTACTTC. It is translated as CASFLSYQGTQYF.

This sequence joins TRBV7-9 and TRBJ1-4; D unresolved. The ends were cut back, 1 base at V and 3 bases at J, with 12 bases in the middle. Per the germline V gene, CDR1 is SEHNR and CDR2 is FQNEAQ (reference sequence). CDR3 size: 16 residues. The CDR3 region has the DNA TGTGCCAGCAGCTTAGTTTCCGGGTCCCCTAATGAAAAACTGTTTTTT. Its translation is CASSLVSGSPNEKLFF. Together with reference TRBV7-9 and TRBJ1-4, the CDR3 gives the full variable domain: DTGVSQNPRHKITKRGQNVTFRCDPISEHNRLYWYRQTLGQGPEFLTYFQNEAQLEKSRLLSDRFSAERPKGSFSTLEIQRTEQGDSAMYLCASSLVSGSPNEKLFFGSGTQLSVL.

The genes are TRBV28 and TRBJ1-2, with a tentative D call TRBD1 (6 bases). This CDR3 has 15 amino acids. The V end lost 5 bases, the J end lost 8 bases, and 21 bases lay between the germline ends. Germline CDR1 reads MDHEN; CDR2 reads SYDVKM. The CDR3 DNA reads TGTGCCAGCAGTCCCCCCCAGGGGCTAAGGGGAGGCTACACCTTC. The encoded protein is CASSPPQGLRGGYTF.

The genes are TRBV9 and TRBJ2-6; possible D gene TRBD1, 6 bases. From germline, CDR1 is SGDLS and CDR2 YYNGEE. The CDR3 covers 16 residues. Between the trimmed V and J ends, which lost 2 bases and 0 bases, there was a span of 9 bases. The CDR3 DNA reads as TGTGCCAGCAGCGTTTCCAGGGGCTCTGGGGCCAACGTCCTGACTTTC. It yields the protein CASSVSRGSGANVLTF.

The chain combines TRBV5-4 with TRBJ1-3; no clear D gene. The ends were cut back, 4 bases at V and 0 bases at J, with 8 bases in the middle. Germline V CDR1 and CDR2: SGHNT, YYREEE (reference sequence). The length of the CDR3 is 14 residues. CDR3: CASSAVDSGNTIYF. The CDR3 DNA follows: TGTGCCAGCAGCGCCGTTGACTCTGGAAACACCATATATTTT.

This chain joins TRBV5-1 and TRBJ1-1; possibly TRBD1 for D (5 bases). The germline V gene encodes CDR1 SGHRS and CDR2 YFSETQ. The CDR3 is made up of 14 amino acids. The germline V and J ends were trimmed by 3 bases and 1 base, with 10 bases remaining between them. The CDR3 nucleotides read TGCGCCAGCAGCTACCTGGGGGGGAACACTGAAGCTTTCTTT. Its translation: CASSYLGGNTEAFF.

The chain links TRBV2 to TRBJ2-1; no reliable D call. With 5 bases removed from V and 4 bases from J, the gap between germline ends came to 24 bases. Germline CDR1 SNHLY, CDR2 FYNNEI. The CDR3 totals 18 residues. The CDR3 coding sequence is TGTGCCAGCAGTTTCATTACCCTCAGGCGAGCTGGTTACAATGAGCAGTTCTTC. It specifies CASSFITLRRAGYNEQFF.

A few counts support this clone. The V gene is TRBV6-1, the J gene TRBJ1-1; tentatively, D is TRBD1 (5 bases). CDR1 is MNHNS and CDR2 is SASEGT in the germline V gene. Trimming shortened V by 4 bases and J by 4 bases, and 10 bases separated the two germline ends. CDR3 length: 13 amino acids. CDR3 amino acids: CASSAQEITEAFF. The CDR3 DNA sequence: TGTGCCAGCAGTGCACAGGAGATCACTGAAGCTTTCTTT.

The chain carries TRBV30 and TRBJ2-6; 7 bases fit TRBD2. V shed 8 bases, J shed 0 bases, and the junction held 1 base outside the gene matches. This CDR3 has 13 residues. CDR1 is GTSNPN, CDR2 SVGIG, per germline (reference sequence). The CDR3 DNA follows: TGTGCCAGCGGGACCTCTGGGGCCAACGTCCTGACTTTC. Encoded protein: CASGTSGANVLTF.

The V gene is TRBV19, the J gene TRBJ1-4; D possibly corresponds to TRBD1 (5 bases). This CDR3 has 15 amino acids. CDR1 and CDR2 (germline): LNHDA, SQIVND (reference sequence). V was trimmed by 5 bases and J by 2 bases, leaving 12 bases between them. CDR3 nucleotide sequence: TGTGCCAGTAGTGGAACAGGTTTGACTAATGAAAAACTGTTTTTT. Protein product: CASSGTGLTNEKLFF. Complete variable domain (other parts from reference TRBV19 and TRBJ1-4): DGGITQSPKYLFRKEGQNVTLSCEQNLNHDAMYWYRQDPGQGLRLIYYSQIVNDFQKGDIAEGYSVSREKKESFPLTVTSAQKNPTAFYLCASSGTGLTNEKLFFGSGTQLSVL.

The chain has TRBV7-2 and TRBJ1-3, with D tentatively TRBD1 (5 bases). This CDR3 is 15 amino acids long. Trimming stripped 1 base from V and 3 bases from J, with 10 bases between. The V gene's germline CDR1 is SGHTA and CDR2 FQGNSA. In DNA form, the CDR3 reads TGTGCCAGCAGCTTAGTTAGGGGAGGTGGAAACACCATATATTTT. Amino acid sequence: CASSLVRGGGNTIYF. The variable domain in full, completed from reference TRBV7-2 and TRBJ1-3, reads GAGVSQSPSNKVTEKGKDVELRCDPISGHTALYWYRQSLGQGLEFLIYFQGNSAPDKSGLPSDRFSAERTGGSVSTLTIQRTQQEDSAVYLCASSLVRGGGNTIYFGEGSWLTVV.

In its sample, this clone was seen once. At one of its ends the junction is not consistent with the germline gene, which may arise from a read error. The chain joins TRBV30 to TRBJ1-2, with a weak D call TRBD1 (5 bases). Looked up from germline, CDR1 is GTSNPN and CDR2 is SVGIG (reference sequence). The CDR3 totals 13 residues. The CDR3 region has the DNA TGTGCCTGGAGACGACAGTCTAACTATGGCCACACCTTC. This translates into CAWRRQSNYGHTF. Combining the CDR3 with reference TRBV30 and TRBJ1-2 gives the whole variable domain SQTIHQWPATLVQPVGSPLSLECTVEGTSNPNLYWYRQAAGRGLQLLFYSVGIGQISSEVPQNLSASRPQDRQFILSSKKLLLSDSGFYLCAWRRQSNYGHTFGSGTRLTVV.

Only a few counts were recorded for this clone. This rearrangement joins TRBV9 to TRBJ1-1; perhaps TRBD1 as D (5 bases). V was clipped by 5 bases and J by 1 base, with 12 bases between them. CDR1 and CDR2 (germline): SGDLS, YYNGEE. This CDR3 is built from 14 residues. The CDR3 sequence is CASSFTGANTEAFF. CDR3 in DNA: TGTGCCAGCAGTTTTACCGGGGCGAACACTGAAGCTTTCTTT.